The rows below give T cell receptor beta chains drawn from one sample of a study of blood T cells in healthy people across ages. One entry per CDR3 protein results from TCRdb running MiXCR on the 5' RACE reads. The sample consists of some 550,000 distinct CDR3 sequences, around half of them appearing once. The sample taken for sequencing was blood. The receptor set was obtained from an elderly man in good health. Each CDR3 is given with its conserved first and last residue. Each record gives: V gene, J gene, clone size, CDR3 protein. Not all rows give a size; the values are once, few, many and, for expanded clones, a class.

V gene: TRBV7-9; J gene: TRBJ2-7; clone size: .; CDR3 protein: CASSANQVLTYEQYF
V gene: TRBV29-1; J gene: TRBJ1-2; clone size: .; CDR3 protein: CSVEAARGHVDGYTF
V gene: TRBV18; J gene: TRBJ2-1; clone size: .; CDR3 protein: CASSPLSGSEQFF
V gene: TRBV20-1; J gene: TRBJ1-5; clone size: .; CDR3 protein: CSAQSRGVQPQHF
V gene: TRBV15; J gene: TRBJ2-1; clone size: .; CDR3 protein: CATSRAASGFYNEQFF
V gene: TRBV3-1; J gene: TRBJ1-6; clone size: many; CDR3 protein: CASSQDLNSPLHF
V gene: TRBV9; J gene: TRBJ1-1; clone size: once; CDR3 protein: CASSVAMGEAFF
V gene: TRBV4-1; J gene: TRBJ2-7; clone size: .; CDR3 protein: CASSRGWGGPYEQYF
V gene: TRBV6-6; J gene: TRBJ1-1; clone size: few; CDR3 protein: CATLGDTEAFF
V gene: TRBV18; J gene: TRBJ2-5; clone size: .; CDR3 protein: CASSGANQETQYF
V gene: TRBV6-2/TRBV6-3; J gene: TRBJ2-7; clone size: few; CDR3 protein: CASLSGISYEQYF
V gene: TRBV29-1; J gene: TRBJ2-1; clone size: .; CDR3 protein: CSVNTGTGRNEQFF
V gene: TRBV6-5; J gene: TRBJ2-7; clone size: few; CDR3 protein: CAGSYLPGVAAYEQYF
V gene: TRBV9; J gene: TRBJ2-7; clone size: few; CDR3 protein: CASSPQQGSPYEQYF
V gene: TRBV5-1; J gene: TRBJ2-1; clone size: .; CDR3 protein: CASSLGGGGPSNEQFF
V gene: TRBV11-2; J gene: TRBJ2-1; clone size: .; CDR3 protein: CASSPRRAGDEQFF
V gene: TRBV5-1; J gene: TRBJ2-1; clone size: many; CDR3 protein: CASSSRNSSYNEQFF